This is a list of T cell receptor beta chains from one sample in a study of neurological immune-mediated disorders. TCRdb used MiXCR to reprocess the 5' RACE reads, holding one entry per CDR3 protein. Among under 80,000 distinct CDR3 sequences listed, about 9.5% were seen once. The sample was PBMCs. Receptor source: a man in his forties or fifties in good health. CDR3s include the opening cysteine and the closing phenylalanine or tryptophan. Fields, in order: CDR3 length, J gene, D gene, V gene, clone size, CDR3 protein, CDR3 DNA. D genes are given only for firm matches. Only some rows state a clone size, as once, few, many or a class for expanded clones.

length: 16
J: TRBJ1-3
D: .
V: TRBV4-2
size: many
CDR3: CASSQDFRTYGNTIYF
DNA: TGTGCCAGCAGCCAAGATTTTCGGACATATGGAAACACCATATATTTT

length: 16
J: TRBJ2-2
D: .
V: TRBV7-6
size: .
CDR3: CASSPSSDANTGELFF
DNA: TGTGCCAGCAGCCCCTCGAGCGACGCGAACACCGGGGAGCTGTTTTTT

length: 14
J: TRBJ2-5
D: .
V: TRBV11-2
size: many
CDR3: CASSLSLAQETQYF
DNA: TGTGCCAGCAGCTTAAGCCTAGCCCAAGAGACCCAGTACTTC

length: 15
J: TRBJ2-2
D: .
V: TRBV6-5
size: many
CDR3: CASSYMRQGTGELFF
DNA: TGTGCCAGCAGTTATATGCGGCAGGGGACCGGGGAGCTGTTTTTT

length: 16
J: TRBJ1-2
D: .
V: TRBV7-2
size: .
CDR3: CDSSAGSIWEGYDYTF
DNA: TGTGACAGCAGCGCAGGAAGTATTTGGGAAGGATATGACTACACCTTC

length: 13
J: TRBJ2-1
D: .
V: TRBV7-2
size: many
CDR3: CASSLEGGNEQFF
DNA: TGTGCCAGCAGCTTAGAAGGGGGCAATGAGCAGTTCTTC

length: 16
J: TRBJ2-3
D: TRBD2
V: TRBV5-1
size: many
CDR3: CASSPGTSPATDTQYF
DNA: TGCGCCAGCAGCCCAGGGACTAGCCCAGCCACAGATACGCAGTATTTT

length: 15
J: TRBJ1-5
D: TRBD1
V: TRBV28
size: many
CDR3: CASSLWTGEAQPQHF
DNA: TGTGCCAGCAGTTTGTGGACAGGGGAGGCTCAGCCCCAGCATTTT

length: 13
J: TRBJ1-6
D: .
V: TRBV20-1
size: many
CDR3: CSATTPYNSPLHF
DNA: TGCAGTGCTACCACACCTTATAATTCACCCCTCCACTTT

length: 16
J: TRBJ2-2
D: TRBD2
V: TRBV29-1
size: many
CDR3: CSVGYGRGFDTGELFF
DNA: TGCAGCGTTGGTTATGGGCGGGGGTTTGACACCGGGGAGCTGTTTTTT

length: 14
J: TRBJ2-3
D: .
V: TRBV12-3/TRBV12-4
size: .
CDR3: CASSPPRGTDTQYF
DNA: TGTGCCAGCAGCCCCCCTAGGGGCACAGATACGCAGTATTTT

length: 14
J: TRBJ1-2
D: TRBD1
V: TRBV20-1
size: many
CDR3: CSAGGGNRGSGYTF
DNA: TGCAGTGCCGGAGGAGGAAACAGGGGTTCTGGCTACACCTTC

length: 14
J: TRBJ2-5
D: TRBD1
V: TRBV28
size: many
CDR3: CASYPFGQGETQYF
DNA: TGTGCCAGTTACCCTTTCGGACAGGGAGAGACCCAGTACTTC

length: 15
J: TRBJ2-7
D: .
V: TRBV28
size: many
CDR3: CASSSLWGSTYEQYF
DNA: TGTGCCAGCAGTTCCCTTTGGGGCTCTACCTACGAGCAGTACTTC

length: 17
J: TRBJ2-2
D: TRBD1
V: TRBV28
size: many
CDR3: CASSSPGTGLNTGELFF
DNA: TGTGCCAGCAGCTCTCCCGGGACAGGGTTGAACACCGGGGAGCTGTTTTTT

length: 15
J: TRBJ2-7
D: .
V: TRBV28
size: once
CDR3: CAISLTRWRGLEQYF
DNA: TGTGCCATCAGCCTAACGCGGTGGAGAGGGCTCGAGCAGTACTTC

length: 16
J: TRBJ2-7
D: .
V: TRBV5-1
size: many
CDR3: CASSLDGNSIPYEQYF
DNA: TGCGCCAGCAGCTTGGATGGGAATTCCATCCCCTACGAGCAGTACTTC

length: 19
J: TRBJ2-2
D: .
V: TRBV15
size: many
CDR3: CATSRERGSIGTNTGELFF
DNA: TGTGCCACCAGCAGAGAAAGGGGTAGTATCGGGACAAACACCGGGGAGCTGTTTTTT